This TCR beta chain came from a study of T cell responses to AZD1222 COVID-19 vaccine. The study, taken as a whole, reports: Females outnumbered males among donors, who were mostly white British; clonal diversity was possibly underestimated.

Sequenced by immunoSEQ multiplex PCR; TCRdb stores in-frame clones only, minus some. The data hold more than 95,000 clones, with 86% observed a single time. As to this clone: What it binds is unknown.

The CDR3 runs 15 residues. Germline V lookup: CDR1 SGHAT, CDR2 FQNNGV. Trimming removed 3 bases at V and 0 bases at J, with 8 bases between. This chain joins TRBV11-2 and TRBJ1-4, with unresolved D. The material was peripheral blood, obtained 28 days after the second dose of the MenACWY control vaccine. This TCR derives from an adult who received the MenACWY meningococcal vaccine as a control. The CDR3 DNA sequence: TGTGCCAGCAGCTTCGGAGTTGCAACTAATGAAAAACTGTTTTTT. This encodes CASSFGVATNEKLFF.